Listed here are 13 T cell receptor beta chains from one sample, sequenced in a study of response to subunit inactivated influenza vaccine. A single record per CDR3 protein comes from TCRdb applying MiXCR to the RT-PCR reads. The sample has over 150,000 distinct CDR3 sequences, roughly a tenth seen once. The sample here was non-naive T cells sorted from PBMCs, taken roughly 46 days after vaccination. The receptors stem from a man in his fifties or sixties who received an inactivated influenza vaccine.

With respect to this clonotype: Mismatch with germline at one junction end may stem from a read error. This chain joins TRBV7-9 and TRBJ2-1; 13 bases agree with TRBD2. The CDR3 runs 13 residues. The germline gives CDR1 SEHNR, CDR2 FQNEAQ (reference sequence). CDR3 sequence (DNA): TGTGCCAGCAGCTCTCGGACTAGCGGGGGCCTGGTCTTC. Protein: CASSSRTSGGLVF.

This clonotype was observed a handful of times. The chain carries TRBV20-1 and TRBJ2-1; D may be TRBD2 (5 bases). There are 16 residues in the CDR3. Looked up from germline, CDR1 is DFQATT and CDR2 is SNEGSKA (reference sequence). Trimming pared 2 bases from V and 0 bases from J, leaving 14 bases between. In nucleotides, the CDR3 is TGCAGTGCTAGAACCCTAGCCGGCAGCTCCTACAATGAGCAGTTCTTC. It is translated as CSARTLAGSSYNEQFF.

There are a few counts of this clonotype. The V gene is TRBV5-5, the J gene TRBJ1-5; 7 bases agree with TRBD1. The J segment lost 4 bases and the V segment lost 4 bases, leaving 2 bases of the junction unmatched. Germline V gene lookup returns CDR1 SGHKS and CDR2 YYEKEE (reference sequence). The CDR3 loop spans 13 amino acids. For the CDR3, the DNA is TGTGCCAGCAGCACGACAGGGAATCAGCCCCAGCATTTT. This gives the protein CASSTTGNQPQHF. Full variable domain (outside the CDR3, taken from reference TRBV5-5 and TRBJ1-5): DAGVTQSPTHLIKTRGQQVTLRCSPISGHKSVSWYQQVLGQGPQFIFQYYEKEERGRGNFPDRFSARQFPNYSSELNVNALLLGDSALYLCASSTTGNQPQHFGDGTRLSIL.

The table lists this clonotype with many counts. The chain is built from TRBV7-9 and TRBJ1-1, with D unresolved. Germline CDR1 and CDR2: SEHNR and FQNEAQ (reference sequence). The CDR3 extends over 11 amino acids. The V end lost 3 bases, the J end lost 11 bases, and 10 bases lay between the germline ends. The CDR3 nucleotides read TGTGCCAGCAGCTTCGGGAATAGGGCTTTCTTT. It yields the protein CASSFGNRAFF.

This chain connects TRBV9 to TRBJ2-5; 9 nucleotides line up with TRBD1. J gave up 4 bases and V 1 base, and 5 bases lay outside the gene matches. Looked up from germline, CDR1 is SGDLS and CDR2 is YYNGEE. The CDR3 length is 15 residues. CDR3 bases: TGTGCCAGCAGCGTACGACAGGGGGGGGTAGAGACCCAGTACTTC. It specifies CASSVRQGGVETQYF.

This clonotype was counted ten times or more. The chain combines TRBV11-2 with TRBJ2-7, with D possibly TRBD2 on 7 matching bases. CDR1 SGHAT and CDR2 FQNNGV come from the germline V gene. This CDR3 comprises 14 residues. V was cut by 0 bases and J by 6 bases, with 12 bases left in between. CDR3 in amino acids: CASSLDLRGGEQYF. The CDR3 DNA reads TGTGCCAGCAGCTTAGATCTGAGGGGGGGCGAGCAGTACTTC.

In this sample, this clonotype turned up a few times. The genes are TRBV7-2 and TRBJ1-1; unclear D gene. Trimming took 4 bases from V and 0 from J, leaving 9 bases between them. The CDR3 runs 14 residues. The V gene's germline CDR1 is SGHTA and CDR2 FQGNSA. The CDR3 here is CASSSGILNTEAFF. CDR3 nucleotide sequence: TGTGCCAGCAGCTCCGGAATTCTGAACACTGAAGCTTTCTTT.

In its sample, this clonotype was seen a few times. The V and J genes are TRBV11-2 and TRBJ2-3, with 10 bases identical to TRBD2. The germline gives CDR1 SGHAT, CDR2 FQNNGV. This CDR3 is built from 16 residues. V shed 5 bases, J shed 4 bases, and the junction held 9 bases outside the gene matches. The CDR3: CASSRPTSGPSDTQYF. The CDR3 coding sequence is TGTGCCAGCAGCAGACCGACTAGCGGGCCTTCAGATACGCAGTATTTT.

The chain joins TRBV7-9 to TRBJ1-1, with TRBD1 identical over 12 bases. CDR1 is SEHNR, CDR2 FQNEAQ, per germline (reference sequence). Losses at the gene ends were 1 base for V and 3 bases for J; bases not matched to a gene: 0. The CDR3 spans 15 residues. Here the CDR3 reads CASSLGDRGHTEAFF. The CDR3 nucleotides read TGTGCCAGCAGCTTAGGGGACAGGGGGCACACTGAAGCTTTCTTT.

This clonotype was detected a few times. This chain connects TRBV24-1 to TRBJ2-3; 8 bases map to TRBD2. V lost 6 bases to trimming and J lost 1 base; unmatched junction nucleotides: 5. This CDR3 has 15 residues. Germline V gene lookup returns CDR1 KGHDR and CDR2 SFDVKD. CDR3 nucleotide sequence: TGTGCCACCAGTCCCGGACTAGCCGGCACAGATACGCAGTATTTT. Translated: CATSPGLAGTDTQYF.

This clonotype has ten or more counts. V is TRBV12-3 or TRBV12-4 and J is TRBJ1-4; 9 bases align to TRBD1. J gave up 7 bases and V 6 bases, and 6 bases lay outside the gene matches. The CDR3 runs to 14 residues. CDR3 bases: TGTGCCAGCAGCACTGGACAGGGGTCTGAAAAACTGTTTTTT. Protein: CASSTGQGSEKLFF.

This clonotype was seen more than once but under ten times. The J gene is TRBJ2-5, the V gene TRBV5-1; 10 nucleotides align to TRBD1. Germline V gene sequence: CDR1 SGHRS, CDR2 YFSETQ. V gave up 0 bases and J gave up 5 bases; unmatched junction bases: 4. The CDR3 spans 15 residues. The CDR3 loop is CASSLDDRGQETQYF. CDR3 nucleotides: TGCGCCAGCAGCTTGGACGACAGGGGGCAGGAGACCCAGTACTTC.

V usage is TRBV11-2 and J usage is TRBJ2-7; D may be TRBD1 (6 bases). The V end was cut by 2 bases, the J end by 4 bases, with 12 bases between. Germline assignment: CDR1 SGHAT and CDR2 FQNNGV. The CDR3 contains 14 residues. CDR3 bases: TGTGCCAGCAGCTTAACCGGACAGCGGTACGAGCAGTACTTC. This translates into CASSLTGQRYEQYF.